Sequencing of this TCR beta chain was carried out in a study of blood T cells in healthy people across ages. General study findings and limits: Unsorted PBMC material precluded a definitive naive versus antigen-experienced comparison.

This clonotype was found many times. What it recognizes is unknown. Through a sample-barcoded 5' primer and a J-beta primer mix, a second PCR was run for roughly 7 to 11 cycles. TCRdb redid the calling of the 5' RACE reads with MiXCR, one entry per CDR3 protein. The data show 800,000 or so distinct CDR3 sequences, with about half seen just once and roughly 18% held by the top ten. The CDR3 length is 12 residues. With 3 bases removed from V and 7 bases from J, the gap between germline ends came to 7 bases. The V and J genes are TRBV12-3 or TRBV12-4 and TRBJ2-1; D gene ambiguous. The sequence came from a man aged 80 or over in good health. The sample consisted of blood. The CDR3: CASSLGKNEQFF. CDR3 sequence (DNA): TGTGCCAGCAGTTTGGGCAAAAATGAGCAGTTCTTC.